This is a list of T cell receptor beta chains from one sample in a study of post-analysis software for immune sequencing data. Using its own MiXCR run on the PCR reads, TCRdb lists one record per CDR3 protein. Found here are hundreds of thousands of distinct CDR3 sequences, 25% to 30% of them singletons; the top ten hold around 0.55%. Sequenced: blood. The receptors originated from a girl under 18 with multiple sclerosis. Both conserved end residues are part of each CDR3. D genes are given only for firm matches. Only part of the rows carry a size: once, few, many, or a class if the clone is expanded.

abundance,j_gene,d_gene,v_gene,CDR3aa
few,TRBJ2-1,-,TRBV20-1,CSAIRSDSNNEQFF
-,TRBJ1-5,-,TRBV5-4,CASSLAADSNQPQHF
few,TRBJ1-1,-,TRBV12-3/TRBV12-4,CASKGRTVNTEAFF
-,TRBJ2-3,-,TRBV10-3,CAISVSGTDTQYF
-,TRBJ2-1,TRBD2,TRBV20-1,CSAFGTTKNNEQFF
-,TRBJ1-6,-,TRBV20-1,CSARTDSYNSPLHF
-,TRBJ1-1,-,TRBV11-2,CASSLLTHTEAFF
-,TRBJ2-1,TRBD1,TRBV5-5,CASSLQGAAYNEQFF
-,-,TRBD2,TRBV29-1,CSVPGTSGRWSYNEQYF
-,TRBJ2-3,-,TRBV20-1,CSALGTYQDTQYF